This TCR beta chain was recovered during a study of T cells in Graves' hyperthyroidism and ophthalmopathy. V dropped 3 bases and J dropped 1 base, with 7 bases sitting between them. The germline CDR1 and CDR2 sequences are MNHNY and SVGAGI (reference sequence). The CDR3 is 14 amino acids. RNA transcripts were the template for amplifying TCR beta CDR3 regions. HTBI primers were the set used in a first-round RT-PCR of the TCR CDR3. TCRdb reprocessed the multiplex PCR reads via MiXCR and lists one record per CDR3 protein. The sample lists a few hundred thousand distinct CDR3 sequences, about 13% occurring once. Study findings and constraints: By a 13 V-J model, ophthalmopathy was set apart from stable hyperthyroidism. Ophthalmopathy, as predicted by the model, came a median roughly 6.5 months after the prediction.

This clonotype was counted ten times or more. What it recognizes is unknown. This sequence joins TRBV6-6 and TRBJ1-5; D perhaps matches TRBD1 (5 bases). The source of this sequence is a man aged 30 to 39 with Graves' hyperthyroidism that later progressed to Graves' ophthalmopathy. The sample consisted of blood. The CDR3 sequence: CASSYRGSNQPQHF. The CDR3 DNA sequence: TGTGCCAGCAGTTATAGGGGAAGCAATCAGCCCCAGCATTTT.